The 26 T cell receptor beta chains below come from one sample, sequenced in a study of shared clonotypes between healthy human individuals. Libraries were prepared by immunoSEQ multiplex PCR; TCRdb keeps only in-frame clonotypes and omits some of them. Of approximately 980,000 clones detected, 76% appear once; the ten largest clones hold approximately 1.5%. Sequencing used memory CD4+ T cells sorted from blood. The subset denotes: CD45RA-negative fraction. All receptors come from a man aged 18 to 29 in good health.

About this clone: This could be a read error, since a much larger clone is one nucleotide away. Other DNA sequences in this specimen translate into the identical CDR3. This chain links TRBV5-1 with TRBJ2-3; D unresolved. Germline lookup yields CDR1 SGHRS and CDR2 YFSETQ. The CDR3 extends over 13 amino acids. V lost 0 bases to trimming and J lost 1 base, with 3 bases between them. The CDR3 here is CASSLAGTDTQYF. CDR3 in DNA: TGCGCCAGCAGCTTGGCTGGCACAGATACGCAGTATTTT.

This sequence joins TRBV5-4 and TRBJ2-1; 12 nucleotides match TRBD2. Germline V lookup: CDR1 SGHNT, CDR2 YYREEE (reference sequence). The junction had 4 bases not matched to a gene; V was cut back by 4 bases and J by 5 bases. CDR3 length: 15 amino acids. CDR3 in amino acids: CASSPGLAGHNEQFF. Written as DNA, the CDR3 is TGTGCCAGCAGCCCCGGACTAGCGGGGCACAATGAGCAGTTCTTC.

To note about this clone: Germline and junction disagree at one end, which may indicate a read error. The CDR3, as DNA: TGTGCTAGCAGCCCGGACAGCCAAAGCACAGATACGCAGTATTTT. Encoded protein: CASSPDSQSTDTQYF. The chain employs TRBV7-7 and TRBJ2-3; possibly TRBD1 for D (6 bases). The germline gives CDR1 SSHAT, CDR2 FNYEAQ (reference sequence). There are 15 residues in the CDR3.

In this sample, this clone turned up once. This chain joins TRBV7-9 and TRBJ2-7; 9 bases agree with TRBD1. J lost 5 bases, V lost 5 bases, and 10 bases had no gene match. Germline V gene sequence: CDR1 SEHNR, CDR2 FQNEAQ (reference sequence). The CDR3 is made up of 15 amino acids. This CDR3 is CASSHGTGKFNEQYF. Written as DNA, the CDR3 is TGTGCCAGCAGCCACGGGACAGGGAAATTCAACGAGCAGTACTTC.

The chain employs TRBV2 and TRBJ1-2; the D gene is possibly TRBD1 (5 bases). Germline V gives CDR1 SNHLY, CDR2 FYNNEI. The V end lost 6 bases, the J end lost 2 bases, and 13 bases lay between the germline ends. This CDR3 has 14 amino acids. This chain's CDR3 is CASRTGRLNYGYTF. The CDR3 DNA follows: TGTGCCAGCAGGACGGGACGGCTAAACTATGGCTACACCTTC.

Concerning this clone itself: One end of the junction fails to match germline, which may point to a read error. The chain carries TRBV7-2 and TRBJ2-2, with D unresolved. There are 12 residues in the CDR3. Germline V gene sequence: CDR1 SGHTA, CDR2 FQGNSA. CDR3: CASNLMAGELFF. The CDR3 bases are TGTGCCAGCAACTTAATGGCCGGGGAGCTGTTTTTT.

V is TRBV10-3 and J is TRBJ2-7; D is unresolved. Trimming removed 2 bases at V and 6 bases at J, with 20 bases between. Germline V lookup: CDR1 ENHRY, CDR2 SYGVKD. The CDR3 length is 16 residues. The chain's CDR3 is CAISEKLRIDTVEQYF. In nucleotides, the CDR3 is TGTGCCATCAGTGAGAAGCTCCGGATTGATACCGTCGAGCAGTACTTC.

The chain combines TRBV7-9 with TRBJ1-1; a possible D gene is TRBD1 (5 bases). In germline, CDR1 is SEHNR, CDR2 FQNEAQ (reference sequence). The CDR3 consists of 16 residues. The germline V and J ends were trimmed by 1 base and 4 bases, with 16 bases remaining between them. CDR3 protein: CASSLVFGAGITEAFF. The CDR3 nucleotides are TGTGCCAGCAGCTTAGTCTTTGGGGCGGGGATCACTGAAGCTTTCTTT.

This clone appeared a few times. The chain couples TRBV7-6 to TRBJ2-2; 9 bases are shared with TRBD2. Germline values: CDR1 SGHVS, CDR2 FNYEAQ. This CDR3 has 16 residues. The V and J ends lost 0 bases and 7 bases, in that order; junction bases with no gene match: 6. The CDR3 sequence: CASSLAAGGSIGELFF. The DNA of the CDR3 is TGTGCCAGCAGCTTAGCGGCGGGAGGGTCAATCGGGGAGCTGTTTTTT.

The V and J genes are TRBV19 and TRBJ2-2; D is possibly TRBD2 (6 bases). V dropped 5 bases and J dropped 3 bases, with 10 bases sitting between them. The germline gives CDR1 LNHDA, CDR2 SQIVND (reference sequence). The CDR3 extends over 14 amino acids. The CDR3 DNA reads as TGTGCCAGTAGTTGGTCTAGCGACACCGGGGAGCTGTTTTTT. Protein sequence: CASSWSSDTGELFF.

This CDR3 is CASSLEAGGFSRYTF. CDR3 sequence (DNA): TGTGCCAGCAGTTTAGAGGCAGGGGGCTTTTCCCGCTACACCTTC. The chain employs TRBV27 and TRBJ1-2, with 8 bases that match TRBD1. Germline V gives CDR1 MNHEY, CDR2 SMNVEV (reference sequence). The V segment lost 2 bases and the J segment 9 bases; nucleotides outside the gene matches: 11. The CDR3 is made up of 15 amino acids.

In regard to this clone: Germline is not matched at one junction end, which may reflect a read error. The chain combines TRBV6-1 with TRBJ1-1, with D possibly matching TRBD1 (5 bases). Germline lookup yields CDR1 MNHNS and CDR2 SASEGT. CDR3 size: 13 residues. The CDR3 is CASSLNGGTEAFF. The CDR3 DNA is TGTGCCAGCAGTCTAAATGGGGGGACTGAAGCTTTCTTC.

This chain uses TRBV6-5 with TRBJ2-2; D is possibly TRBD1 or TRBD2 (6 bases each). Deletions cut 6 bases from V and 6 bases from J, with 17 bases between. Germline lookup yields CDR1 MNHEY and CDR2 SVGAGI. The CDR3 totals 15 residues. CDR3 nucleotide sequence: TGTGCCAGCAGAAGCTCCGGGGGCCAATCCGGGGAGCTGTTTTTT. Protein sequence: CASRSSGGQSGELFF.

The chain couples TRBV5-1 to TRBJ2-3; 10 nucleotides align to TRBD2. CDR3 size: 15 residues. V lost 4 bases and J lost 4; bases outside the gene matches: 6. The germline gives CDR1 SGHRS, CDR2 YFSETQ. As DNA, the CDR3 is TGCGCCAGCAGCATAGCGGGGGGCCTCCCAGATACGCAGTATTTT. Translation gives CASSIAGGLPDTQYF.

This rearrangement joins TRBV5-1 to TRBJ2-4; 10 bases are a match to TRBD1. The CDR3 sequence is 16 residues long. CDR1 is SGHRS, CDR2 YFSETQ, per germline. The junction had 7 bases not matched to a gene; V was cut back by 4 bases and J by 3 bases. CDR3 loop: CASSPSGTGVKNIQYF. CDR3 coding DNA: TGCGCCAGCAGCCCTTCCGGGACAGGGGTCAAAAACATTCAGTACTTC.

This clone was seen only once. The rearrangement links TRBV11-2 to TRBJ2-7; D is possibly TRBD1 (5 bases). The V and J ends lost 3 bases and 6 bases respectively, with 12 bases between them. CDR1 and CDR2 from the germline V gene are SGHAT and FQNNGV. The length of the CDR3 is 13 residues. Written as DNA, the CDR3 is TGTGCCAGCAGCTTTCGTCAGGGCGTCGAGCAGTACTTC. Residues: CASSFRQGVEQYF.

The CDR3 loop is CASSEALGGLNSPLHF. CDR3 DNA sequence: TGTGCCAGCAGTGAAGCGCTTGGGGGGCTGAATTCACCCCTCCACTTT. The rearrangement links TRBV2 to TRBJ1-6, with TRBD1 as a possible D gene (6 bases). The germline gives CDR1 SNHLY, CDR2 FYNNEI. Trimming stripped 0 bases from V and 7 bases from J, with 13 bases between. The CDR3 is 16 residues long.

The chain combines TRBV29-1 with TRBJ1-2; 12 bases agree with TRBD1. The germline CDR1 and CDR2 sequences are SQVTM and ANQGSEA. The V segment lost 6 bases and the J segment 7 bases; nucleotides outside the gene matches: 6. There are 13 residues in the CDR3. CDR3 coding DNA: TGCAGCGTAGTGGGACAGGGGGCTAGTGGCTACACCTTC. Its translation is CSVVGQGASGYTF.

This CDR3 is CASSLASGFGYNEQFF. The DNA for the CDR3 is TGTGCCAGCAGCTTAGCTAGCGGGTTCGGGTACAATGAGCAGTTCTTC. The V gene is TRBV7-2, the J gene TRBJ2-1; 7 bases are shared with TRBD2. The CDR3 sequence is 16 residues long. From germline, CDR1 is SGHTA and CDR2 FQGNSA. Trimming removed 0 bases from V and 4 bases from J; junction bases left unmatched: 6.

This clone turned up a few times. Additional DNA sequences in this sample encode the identical CDR3. The CDR3 DNA reads as TGTGCCAGCAGCTTCGGGACAGATACGCAGTATTTT. Its protein product is CASSFGTDTQYF. V and J are TRBV7-9 and TRBJ2-3; no clear D. Germline CDR1 is SEHNR and CDR2 is FQNEAQ (reference sequence). The CDR3 is 12 residues long. Trimming removed 3 bases at V and 3 bases at J, with 4 bases between.

V and J are TRBV9 and TRBJ2-7; D uncertain. Trimming cost V 2 bases and J 3 bases, with 6 bases left between them. CDR3 length: 12 amino acids. Looked up from germline, CDR1 is SGDLS and CDR2 is YYNGEE. For the CDR3, the DNA is TGTGCCAGCAGCGTCCACAGCTACGAGCAGTACTTC. Its translation: CASSVHSYEQYF.

This clone was counted a few times. This chain links TRBV30 with TRBJ1-1, with a possible D match to TRBD1 (5 bases). This CDR3 is 13 amino acids long. Between the trimmed V and J ends, which lost 5 bases and 2 bases, there was a span of 12 bases. Germline V lookup: CDR1 GTSNPN, CDR2 SVGIG (reference sequence). CDR3 coding DNA: TGTGCCTGGGTACAGGTACTCAACACTGAAGCTTTCTTT. Translation: CAWVQVLNTEAFF.

The chain joins TRBV15 to TRBJ2-3; TRBD1 agrees at 9 bases. The CDR3 runs 14 residues. The germline V gene encodes CDR1 LNHNV and CDR2 YYDKDF (reference sequence). The V gene end was trimmed by 5 bases and the J gene end by 1 base; junction bases not matched to a gene: 1. For the CDR3, the DNA is TGTGCCACCAGCGGGGACAGGGGCACAGATACGCAGTATTTT. Protein product: CATSGDRGTDTQYF.

The gene calls are TRBV19 and TRBJ2-7, with TRBD2 matching over 12 bases. J gave up 0 bases and V 7 bases, and 1 base lay outside the gene matches. Germline values: CDR1 LNHDA, CDR2 SQIVND (reference sequence). The CDR3 extends over 14 amino acids. The CDR3: CASKTSGSSYEQYF. In nucleotides, the CDR3 is TGTGCCAGTAAGACTAGCGGGAGCTCCTACGAGCAGTACTTC.

CDR3 region: CSVEIGGSGNQPQHF. CDR3 in DNA: TGCAGCGTTGAAATCGGGGGCTCGGGCAATCAGCCCCAGCATTTT. The chain joins TRBV29-1 to TRBJ1-5, with D tentatively TRBD1 (6 bases). The CDR3 totals 15 residues. Germline V gene lookup returns CDR1 SQVTM and CDR2 ANQGSEA. The ends were cut back, 2 bases at V and 2 bases at J, with 13 bases in the middle.

The genes are TRBV29-1 and TRBJ2-5; TRBD1 matches 8 bases. V dropped 8 bases and J dropped 2; count of bases not matched to a gene: 7. The CDR3 has 13 residues. CDR1 SQVTM and CDR2 ANQGSEA come from the germline V gene. The CDR3 loop is CSSRTGSQETQYF. CDR3 nucleotide sequence: TGCAGCTCTCGGACAGGGTCTCAAGAGACCCAGTACTTC.